This T cell receptor beta chain is drawn from a study of OX40 agonist ivuxolimab in advanced cancers. Broader study findings: Antigen targets of the expanded peripheral T cells went undetermined. CD8+ T cells (on average) carried more expanded clones than CD4+ T cells.

The CDR3 contains 14 residues. Germline V CDR1 and CDR2: MGHRA, YSYEKL. Trimming took off 3 bases at V and 5 bases at J, with 11 bases between the two ends. Libraries were prepared by immunoSEQ multiplex PCR; TCRdb keeps only in-frame clonotypes and omits some of them. The sample yields about 86,000 clones, about 89% seen once. Only a few counts were recorded for this clone. The antigen is undetermined. The material was CD4+ or CD8+ T cells sorted from blood, obtained in a trial of the OX40 agonist ivuxolimab. The receptor was derived from an adult with an advanced solid tumor such as melanoma, head and neck, liver or kidney cancer. V is TRBV4-1 and J is TRBJ2-1; D unclear. The CDR3 spells CASSHSAANNEQFF. CDR3 nucleotide sequence: TGCGCCAGCAGCCACTCCGCAGCAAACAATGAGCAGTTCTTC.